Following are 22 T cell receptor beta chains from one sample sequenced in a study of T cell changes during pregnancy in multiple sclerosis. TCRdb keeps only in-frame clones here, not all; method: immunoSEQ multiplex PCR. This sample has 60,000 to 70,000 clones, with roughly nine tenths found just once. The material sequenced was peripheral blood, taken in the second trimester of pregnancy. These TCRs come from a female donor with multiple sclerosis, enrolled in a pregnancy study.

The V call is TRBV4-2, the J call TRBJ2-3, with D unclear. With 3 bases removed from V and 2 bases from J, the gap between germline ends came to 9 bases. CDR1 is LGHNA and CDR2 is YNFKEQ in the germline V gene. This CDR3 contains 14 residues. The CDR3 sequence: CASSQGELTDTQYF. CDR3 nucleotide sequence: TGTGCCAGCAGCCAGGGCGAACTCACAGATACGCAGTATTTT.

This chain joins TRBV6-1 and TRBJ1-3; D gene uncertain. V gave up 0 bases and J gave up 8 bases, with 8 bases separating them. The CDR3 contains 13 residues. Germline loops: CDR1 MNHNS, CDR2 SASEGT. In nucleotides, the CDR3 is TGTGCCAGCAGTGAAGCTCGGGGATACACCATATATTTT. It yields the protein CASSEARGYTIYF.

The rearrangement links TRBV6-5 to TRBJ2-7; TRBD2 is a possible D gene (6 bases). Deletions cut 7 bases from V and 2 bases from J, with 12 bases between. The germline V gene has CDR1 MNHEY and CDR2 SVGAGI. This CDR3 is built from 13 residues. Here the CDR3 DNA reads TGTGCCAGCACCTCGGGGGTCACCTACGAGCAGTACTTC. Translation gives CASTSGVTYEQYF.

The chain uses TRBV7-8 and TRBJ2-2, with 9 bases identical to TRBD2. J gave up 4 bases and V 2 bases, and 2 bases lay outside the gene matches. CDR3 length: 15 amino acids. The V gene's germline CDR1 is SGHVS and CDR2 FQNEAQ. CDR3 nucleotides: TGTGCCAGCAGCTTAATTAGCGGGGGCACCGGGGAGCTGTTTTTT. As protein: CASSLISGGTGELFF.

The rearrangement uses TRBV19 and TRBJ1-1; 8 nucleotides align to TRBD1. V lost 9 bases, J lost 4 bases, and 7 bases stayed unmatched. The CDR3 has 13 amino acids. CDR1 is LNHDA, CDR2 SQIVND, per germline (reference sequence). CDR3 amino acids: CASRVTGGTEAFF. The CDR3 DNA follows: TGTGCCAGCAGGGTCACAGGGGGCACTGAAGCTTTCTTT.

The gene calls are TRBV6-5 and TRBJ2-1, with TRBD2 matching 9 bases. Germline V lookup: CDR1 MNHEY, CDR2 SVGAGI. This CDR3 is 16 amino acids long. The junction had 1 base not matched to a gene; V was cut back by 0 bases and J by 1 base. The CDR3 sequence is CASSYSGLASYNEQFF. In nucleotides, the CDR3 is TGTGCCAGCAGTTACTCGGGACTAGCTTCCTACAATGAGCAGTTCTTC.

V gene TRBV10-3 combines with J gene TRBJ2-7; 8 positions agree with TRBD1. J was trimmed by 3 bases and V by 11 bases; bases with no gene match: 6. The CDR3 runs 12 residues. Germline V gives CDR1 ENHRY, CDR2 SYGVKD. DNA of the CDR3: TGTGCCTCGGCGGGACAGGTCTACGAGCAGTACTTC. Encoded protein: CASAGQVYEQYF.

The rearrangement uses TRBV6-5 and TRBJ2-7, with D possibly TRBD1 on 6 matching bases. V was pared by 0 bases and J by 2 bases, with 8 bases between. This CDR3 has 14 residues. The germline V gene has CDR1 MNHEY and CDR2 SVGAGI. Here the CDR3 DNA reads TGTGCCAGCAGTTACTCTTACAGGGCCTACGAGCAGTACTTC. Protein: CASSYSYRAYEQYF.

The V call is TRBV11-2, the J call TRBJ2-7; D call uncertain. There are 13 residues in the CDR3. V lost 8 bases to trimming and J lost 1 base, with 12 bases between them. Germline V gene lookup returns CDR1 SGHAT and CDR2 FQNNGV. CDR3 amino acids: CASEERVSYEQYF. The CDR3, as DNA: TGTGCCAGCGAGGAACGGGTATCCTACGAGCAGTACTTC.

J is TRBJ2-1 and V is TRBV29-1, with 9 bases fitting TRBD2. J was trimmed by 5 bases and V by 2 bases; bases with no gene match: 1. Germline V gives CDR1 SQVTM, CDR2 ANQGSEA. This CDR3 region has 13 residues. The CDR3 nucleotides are TGCAGCGTTGAATTAGCGGGAGACAATGAGCAGTTCTTC. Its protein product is CSVELAGDNEQFF.

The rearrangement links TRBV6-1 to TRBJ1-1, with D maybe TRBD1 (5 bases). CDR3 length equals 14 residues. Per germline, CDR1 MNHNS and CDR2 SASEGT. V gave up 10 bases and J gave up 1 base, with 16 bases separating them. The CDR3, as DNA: TGTGCCAATACCCCGGGACTCCAGAACACTGAAGCTTTCTTT. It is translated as CANTPGLQNTEAFF.

In DNA, the CDR3 is TGTGCCAGCAGCACGGGAGTACACACCGGGGAGCTGTTTTTT. Protein: CASSTGVHTGELFF. This chain joins TRBV9 and TRBJ2-2, with a weak D call TRBD2 (6 bases). The CDR3 has 14 amino acids. The V end was cut by 4 bases, the J end by 3 bases, with 10 bases between. CDR1 is SGDLS and CDR2 is YYNGEE in the germline V gene.

This chain's CDR3 is CASRRLAVAYNEQFF. In DNA, the CDR3 is TGTGCCAGCAGGCGACTAGCGGTAGCCTACAATGAGCAGTTCTTC. The chain recombines TRBV27 with TRBJ2-1; 9 bases are shared with TRBD2. Germline V gives CDR1 MNHEY, CDR2 SMNVEV (reference sequence). There are 15 residues in the CDR3. V dropped 6 bases and J dropped 2; count of bases not matched to a gene: 5.

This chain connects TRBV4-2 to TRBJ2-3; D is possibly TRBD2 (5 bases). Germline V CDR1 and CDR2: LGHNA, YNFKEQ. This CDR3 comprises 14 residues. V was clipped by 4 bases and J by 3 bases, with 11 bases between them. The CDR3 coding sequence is TGTGCCAGCAGCCCGGAAACGGGGACAGATACGCAGTATTTT. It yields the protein CASSPETGTDTQYF.

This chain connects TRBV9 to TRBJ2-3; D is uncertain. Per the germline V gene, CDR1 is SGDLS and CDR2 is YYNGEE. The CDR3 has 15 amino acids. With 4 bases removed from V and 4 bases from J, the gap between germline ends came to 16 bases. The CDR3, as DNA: TGTGCCAGCAGCCGAGGAATAAGTAATCCAGATACGCAGTATTTT. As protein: CASSRGISNPDTQYF.

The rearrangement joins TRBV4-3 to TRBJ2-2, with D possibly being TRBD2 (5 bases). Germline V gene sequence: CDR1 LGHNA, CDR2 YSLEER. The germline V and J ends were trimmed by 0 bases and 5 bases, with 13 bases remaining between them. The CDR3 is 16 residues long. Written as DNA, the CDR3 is TGCGCCAGCAGCCAAGATTACCGCGGGTTAACCGGGGAGCTGTTTTTT. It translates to CASSQDYRGLTGELFF.

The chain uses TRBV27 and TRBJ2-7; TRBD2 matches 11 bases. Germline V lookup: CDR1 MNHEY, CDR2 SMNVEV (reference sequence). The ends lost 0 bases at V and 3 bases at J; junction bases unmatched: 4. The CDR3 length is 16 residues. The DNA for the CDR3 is TGTGCCAGCAGTTTATCTCGACTAGCGGGGTACTACGAGCAGTACTTC. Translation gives CASSLSRLAGYYEQYF.

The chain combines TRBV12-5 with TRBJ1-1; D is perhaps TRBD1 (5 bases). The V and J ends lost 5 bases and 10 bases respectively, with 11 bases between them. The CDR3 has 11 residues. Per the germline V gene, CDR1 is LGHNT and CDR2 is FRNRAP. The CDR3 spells CASGGGGRAFF. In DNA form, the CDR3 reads TGTGCTAGTGGTGGGGGGGGGAGAGCTTTCTTT.

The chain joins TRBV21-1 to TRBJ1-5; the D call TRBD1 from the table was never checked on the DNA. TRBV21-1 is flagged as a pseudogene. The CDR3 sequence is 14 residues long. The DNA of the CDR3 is TGTGCCAGCACCACCGTGGGGCGCTATCAGCCCCAGCATTTT. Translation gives CASTTVGRYQPQHF.

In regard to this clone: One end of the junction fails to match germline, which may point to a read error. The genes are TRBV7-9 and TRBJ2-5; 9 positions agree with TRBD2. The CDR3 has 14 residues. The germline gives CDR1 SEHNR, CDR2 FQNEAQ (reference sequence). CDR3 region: CASTLAGGEEIQYF. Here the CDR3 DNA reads TGTGCCAGCACTCTTGCGGGAGGGGAAGAGATCCAGTACTTC.

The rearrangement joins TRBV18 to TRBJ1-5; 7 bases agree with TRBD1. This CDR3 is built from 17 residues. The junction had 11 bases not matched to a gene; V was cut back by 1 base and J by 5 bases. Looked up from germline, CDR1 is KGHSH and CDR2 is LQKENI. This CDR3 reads CASSPRRGPYSDQPQHF. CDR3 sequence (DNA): TGTGCCAGCTCACCACGAAGGGGGCCTTATTCCGATCAGCCCCAGCATTTT.

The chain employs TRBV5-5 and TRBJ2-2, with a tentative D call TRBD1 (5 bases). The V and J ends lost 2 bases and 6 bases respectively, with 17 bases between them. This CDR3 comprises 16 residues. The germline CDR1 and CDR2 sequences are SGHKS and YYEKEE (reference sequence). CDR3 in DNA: TGTGCCAGCAGCTTACGAGCCCAGGGCTTATCCGGGGAGCTGTTTTTT. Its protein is CASSLRAQGLSGELFF.